This entry concerns a single T cell receptor beta chain. Using immunoSEQ multiplex PCR, the repertoire was profiled, and TCRdb retains in-frame clones only, with some absent. The sample includes about 280,000 clones, roughly 86% seen only once; the top ten take around 10%. The data belong to a study of blood T cell repertoires in COVID-19. As for the study in general: Acute and convalescent COVID-19 samples came from the United States, Italy and Spain.

V gave up 8 bases and J gave up 0 bases, with 17 bases separating them. Per the germline V gene, CDR1 is SQVTM and CDR2 is ANQGSEA. This CDR3 is built from 15 residues. In Seattle, patients joined the study during active infection and were tracked longitudinally. The chain carries TRBV29-1 and TRBJ2-1, with D tentatively TRBD2 (5 bases). The sequencing sample was made of peripheral blood. The sequence derives from a woman between 25 and 40 years old with COVID-19, enrolled during active disease. CDR3 DNA: TGCAGCCCCGAGGAGAGCGGTTGCTCCTACAATGAGCAGTTCTTC. As protein: CSPEESGCSYNEQFF.